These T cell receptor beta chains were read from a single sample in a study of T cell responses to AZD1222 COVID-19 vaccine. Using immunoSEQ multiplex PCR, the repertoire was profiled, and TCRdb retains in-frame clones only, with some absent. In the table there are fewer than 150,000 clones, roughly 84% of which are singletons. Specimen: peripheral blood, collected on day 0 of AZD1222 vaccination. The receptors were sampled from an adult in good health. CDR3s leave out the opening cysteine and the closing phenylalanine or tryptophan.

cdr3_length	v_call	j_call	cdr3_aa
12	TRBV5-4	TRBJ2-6	ASSLSSDSNVLT
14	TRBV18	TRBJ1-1	ASSQLGTAMNTEAF
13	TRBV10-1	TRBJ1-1	ASSTGGAGNTEAF
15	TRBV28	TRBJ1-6	ASSLVTRNRLGSPLH
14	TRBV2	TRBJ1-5	ASSEGGRRVNQPQH
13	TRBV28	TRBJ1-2	ASNLAGRTTYGYT
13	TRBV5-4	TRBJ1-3	ASSLNEGPGNTIY
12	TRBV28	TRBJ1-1	ASSFRGFGGQAF
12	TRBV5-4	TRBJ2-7	ASSLDLGPYEQY
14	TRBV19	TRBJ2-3	ASSHPSGDLTDTQY
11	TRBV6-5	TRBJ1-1	ASSQGETTEAF
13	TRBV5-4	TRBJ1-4	ASSLTGGPNEKLF
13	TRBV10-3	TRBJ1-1	AISVQGVPNTEAF
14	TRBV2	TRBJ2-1	ASGGTSGDNYNEQF
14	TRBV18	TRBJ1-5	ASSPDPGAGNQPQH
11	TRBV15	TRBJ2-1	ATSRDLGNEQF
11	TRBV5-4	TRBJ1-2	ASSSAWGDGYT
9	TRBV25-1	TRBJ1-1	ASTGNTEAF
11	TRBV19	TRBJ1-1	ASSFTGNTEAF
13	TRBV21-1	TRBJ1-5	ASSKVAGGNQPQH
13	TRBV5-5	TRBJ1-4	ASSFFLGGYEKLF
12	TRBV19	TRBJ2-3	ASSGRKRTDTQY
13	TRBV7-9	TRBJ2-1	ASTLATSGGNEQF
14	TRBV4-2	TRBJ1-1	ASSQESRQGNTEAF
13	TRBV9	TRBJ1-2	ASSVGAGQEAGYT
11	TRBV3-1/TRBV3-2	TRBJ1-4	ASSQDRISELF
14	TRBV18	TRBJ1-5	ASSPQGPGSNQPQH
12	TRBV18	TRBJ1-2	ASSPPEPNYGYT
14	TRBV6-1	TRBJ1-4	ASSEYRGYTNEKLF
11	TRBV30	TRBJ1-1	AWSGLTGGLAF
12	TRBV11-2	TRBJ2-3	ASSLDLVADTQY
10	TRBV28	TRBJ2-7	ASSLTAYEQY
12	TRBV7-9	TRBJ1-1	ATQTGIMNTEAF
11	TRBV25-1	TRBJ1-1	ASRVGTNTEAF
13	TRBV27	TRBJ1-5	ASSWTGGEGQPQH
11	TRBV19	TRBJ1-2	ASSRGTGDGYT
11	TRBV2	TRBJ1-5	ASKGDSNQPQH
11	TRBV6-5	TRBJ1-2	ASNGWQGRGYT
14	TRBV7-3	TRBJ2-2	ASSLRQPRDTGELF
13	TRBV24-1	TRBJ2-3	ATSDWRGGTDTQY
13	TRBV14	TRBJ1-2	ASSPKHSGNYGYT
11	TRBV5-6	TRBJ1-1	ASSLLANTEAF
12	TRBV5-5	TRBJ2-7	ASSFMAGWYEQY
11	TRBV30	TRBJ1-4	AWSVNRGEKLF
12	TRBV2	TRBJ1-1	ASSFGQTNTEAF
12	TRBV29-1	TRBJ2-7	SVTGQESSYEQY
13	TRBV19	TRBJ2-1	ASSSDRSSYNEQF
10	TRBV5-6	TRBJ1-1	ASSLPTTEAF
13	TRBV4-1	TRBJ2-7	ASSLTGQGSYEQY
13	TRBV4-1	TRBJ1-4	ASSQDGGGSEKLF
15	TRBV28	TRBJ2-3	ASSLPLTLSSTDTQY
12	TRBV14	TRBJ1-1	ASSPHLKDTEAF
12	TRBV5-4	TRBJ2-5	ASSLEAQQETQY
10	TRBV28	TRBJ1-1	ASSLPIGRAF
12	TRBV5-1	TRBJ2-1	ASSLRGTYNEQF
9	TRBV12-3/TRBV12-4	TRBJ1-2	ASYRDSGYT
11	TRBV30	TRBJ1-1	AWSLTGWTEAF